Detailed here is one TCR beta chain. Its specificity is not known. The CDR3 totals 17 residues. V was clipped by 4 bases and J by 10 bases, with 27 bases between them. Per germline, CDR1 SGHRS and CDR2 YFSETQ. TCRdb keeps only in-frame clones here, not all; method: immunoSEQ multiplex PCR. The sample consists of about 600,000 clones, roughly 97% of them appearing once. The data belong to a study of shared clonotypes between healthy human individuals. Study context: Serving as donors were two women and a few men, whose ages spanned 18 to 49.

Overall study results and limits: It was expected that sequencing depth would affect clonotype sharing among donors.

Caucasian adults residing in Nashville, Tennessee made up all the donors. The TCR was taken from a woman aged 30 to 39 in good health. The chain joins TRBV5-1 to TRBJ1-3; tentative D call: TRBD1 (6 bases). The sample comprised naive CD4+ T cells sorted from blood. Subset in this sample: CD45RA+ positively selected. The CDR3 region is CASSPSGGSVTGATIYF. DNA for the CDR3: TGCGCCAGCAGCCCGTCCGGGGGGTCTGTGACAGGAGCTACCATATATTTT.